This T cell receptor beta chain originates from a study of blood T cell repertoires in COVID-19. Study-level background: In each case, the material was cDNA or gDNA derived from T cells, B-cell-depleted T cells, or PBMCs.

Measured with immunoSEQ multiplex PCR; TCRdb has only the in-frame clones, and not every one. The data hold about 250,000 clones, with around 82% observed a single time. This CDR3 has 17 amino acids. The chain links TRBV21-1 to TRBJ2-7; the table's D gene call, TRBD2, was not cross checked with the DNA. TRBV21-1 is a known pseudogene. The receptor's source is a man older than 75 with acute or convalescent COVID-19. The sequenced sample was peripheral blood. The CDR3 DNA sequence: TGTGCCAGCAGCAAAGAAGGCGGGAGGAGGCTCTCCTACGAGCAGTACTTC. Protein product: CASSKEGGRRLSYEQYF.